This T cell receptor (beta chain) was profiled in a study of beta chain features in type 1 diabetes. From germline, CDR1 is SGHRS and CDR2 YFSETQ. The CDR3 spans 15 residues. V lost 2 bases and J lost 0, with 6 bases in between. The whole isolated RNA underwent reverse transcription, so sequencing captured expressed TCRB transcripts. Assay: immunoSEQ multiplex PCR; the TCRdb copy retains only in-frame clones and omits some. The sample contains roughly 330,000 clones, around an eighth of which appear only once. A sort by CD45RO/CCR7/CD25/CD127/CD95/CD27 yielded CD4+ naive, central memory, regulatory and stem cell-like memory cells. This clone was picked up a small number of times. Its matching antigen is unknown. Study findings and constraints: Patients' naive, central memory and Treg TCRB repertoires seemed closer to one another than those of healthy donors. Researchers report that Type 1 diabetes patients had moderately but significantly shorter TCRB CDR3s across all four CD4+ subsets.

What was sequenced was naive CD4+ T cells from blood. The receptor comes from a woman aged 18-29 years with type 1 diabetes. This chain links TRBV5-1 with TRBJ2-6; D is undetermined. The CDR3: CASSFSRSGANVLTF. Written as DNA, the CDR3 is TGCGCCAGCAGCTTCTCCCGCTCTGGGGCCAACGTCCTGACTTTC.